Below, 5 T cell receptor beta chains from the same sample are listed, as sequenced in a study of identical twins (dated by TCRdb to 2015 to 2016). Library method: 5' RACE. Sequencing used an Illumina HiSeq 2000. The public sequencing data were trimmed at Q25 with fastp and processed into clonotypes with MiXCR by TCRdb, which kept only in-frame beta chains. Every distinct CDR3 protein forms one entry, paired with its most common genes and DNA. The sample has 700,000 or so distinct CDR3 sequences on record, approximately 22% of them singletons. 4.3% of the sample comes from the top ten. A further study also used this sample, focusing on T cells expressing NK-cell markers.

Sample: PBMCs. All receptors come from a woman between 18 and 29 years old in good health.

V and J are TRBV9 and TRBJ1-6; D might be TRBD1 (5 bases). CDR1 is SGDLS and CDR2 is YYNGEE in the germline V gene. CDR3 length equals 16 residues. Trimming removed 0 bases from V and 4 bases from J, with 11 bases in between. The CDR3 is CASSVEAGPYNSPLHF. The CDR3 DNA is TGTGCCAGCAGCGTAGAGGCGGGACCTTATAATTCACCCCTCCACTTT.

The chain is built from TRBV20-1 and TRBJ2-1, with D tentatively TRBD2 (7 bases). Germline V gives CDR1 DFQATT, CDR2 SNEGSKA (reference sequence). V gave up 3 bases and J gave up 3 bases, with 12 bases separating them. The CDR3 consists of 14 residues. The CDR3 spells CSASRGGDYNEQFF. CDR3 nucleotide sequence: TGCAGTGCTAGCCGCGGGGGCGACTACAATGAGCAGTTCTTC.

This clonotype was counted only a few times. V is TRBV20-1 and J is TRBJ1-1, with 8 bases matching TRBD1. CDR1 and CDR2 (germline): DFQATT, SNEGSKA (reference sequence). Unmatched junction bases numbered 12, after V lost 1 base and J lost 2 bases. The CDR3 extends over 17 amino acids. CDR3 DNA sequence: TGCAGTGCTAGAGCTCAGGGGGCGAGGGGTACAAACACTGAAGCTTTCTTT. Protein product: CSARAQGARGTNTEAFF.

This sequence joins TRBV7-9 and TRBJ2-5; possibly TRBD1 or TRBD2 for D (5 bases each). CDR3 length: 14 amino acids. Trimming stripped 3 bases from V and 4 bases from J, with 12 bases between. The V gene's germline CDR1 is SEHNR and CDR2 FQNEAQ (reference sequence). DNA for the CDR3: TGTGCCAGCAGCTTTGGGACGGTCGTAGAGACCCAGTACTTC. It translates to CASSFGTVVETQYF. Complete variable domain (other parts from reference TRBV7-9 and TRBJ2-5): DTGVSQNPRHKITKRGQNVTFRCDPISEHNRLYWYRQTLGQGPEFLTYFQNEAQLEKSRLLSDRFSAERPKGSFSTLEIQRTEQGDSAMYLCASSFGTVVETQYFGPGTRLLVL.

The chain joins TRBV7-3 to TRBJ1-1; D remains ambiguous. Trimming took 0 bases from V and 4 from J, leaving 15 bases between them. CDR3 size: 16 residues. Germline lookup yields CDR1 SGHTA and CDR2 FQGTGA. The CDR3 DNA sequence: TGTGCCAGCAGCTTAACCCTAGACAAAGGAAGCACTGAAGCTTTCTTT. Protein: CASSLTLDKGSTEAFF.